Here is one TCR beta chain with its context. The data are from a study of blood T cell repertoires in COVID-19. Study-level information: The cDNA or gDNA used as material had been derived from T cells, B-cell-depleted T cells, or PBMCs.

Per the germline V gene, CDR1 is MNHNS and CDR2 is SASEGT. The CDR3 totals 15 residues. The V gene lost 1 base and the J gene lost 2 bases, with 9 bases spanning the gap. Original analysis: Amplified reference gene primers provided the basis for estimating nucleated cell counts. Generated by immunoSEQ multiplex PCR, the TCRdb table keeps only in-frame clones and is missing some. V and J calls and clone size are as listed in that table; D and trimming were resolved from the DNA. The sample records about 240,000 clones, just under 85% being singletons. The specimen was peripheral blood. This TCR was sampled from a woman of 80 years or more with acute or convalescent COVID-19. The rearrangement joins TRBV6-1 to TRBJ1-5, with a tentative D call TRBD1 (6 bases). CDR3 in DNA: TGTGCCAGCAGTGAAGTCAGGGGAGGCAATCAGCCCCAGCATTTT. Translated, it gives CASSEVRGGNQPQHF.